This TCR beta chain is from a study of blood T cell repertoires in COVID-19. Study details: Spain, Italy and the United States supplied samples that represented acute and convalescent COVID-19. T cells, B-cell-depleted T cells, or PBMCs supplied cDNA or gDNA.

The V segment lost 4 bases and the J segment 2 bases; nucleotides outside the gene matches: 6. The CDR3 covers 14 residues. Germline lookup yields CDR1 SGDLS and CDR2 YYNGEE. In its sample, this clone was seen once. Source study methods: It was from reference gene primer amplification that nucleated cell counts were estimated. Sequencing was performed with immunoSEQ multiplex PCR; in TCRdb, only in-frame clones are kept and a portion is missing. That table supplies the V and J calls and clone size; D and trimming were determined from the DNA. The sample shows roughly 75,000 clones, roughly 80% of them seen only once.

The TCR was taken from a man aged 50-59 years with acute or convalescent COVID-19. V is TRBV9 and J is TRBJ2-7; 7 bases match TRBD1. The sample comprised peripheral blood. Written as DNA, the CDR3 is TGTGCCAGCAGCTTCAGGGGGACAACCTACGAGCAGTACTTC. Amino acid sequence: CASSFRGTTYEQYF.